This T cell receptor (beta chain) was profiled in a study of blood T cell repertoires in COVID-19. This clone was counted once. Libraries were prepared by immunoSEQ multiplex PCR; TCRdb keeps only in-frame clonotypes and omits some of them. The table has about 400,000 clones, 85% to 90% seen once; the top ten hold around 0.91%. The clonotype originates from a woman aged 25 to 39 with acute COVID-19. Material for sequencing was PBMCs or T cells enriched from blood (not recorded which).

Written as DNA, the CDR3 is TGCGCCAGCAGCTCGACAGGGGCCGAGCAGTACTTC. Its translation: CASSSTGAEQYF. The J gene is TRBJ2-7, the V gene TRBV5-1; 8 nucleotides align to TRBD1. With V trimmed by 3 bases and J by 6 bases, 2 bases remained unmatched. Germline V lookup: CDR1 SGHRS, CDR2 YFSETQ. The CDR3 sequence is 12 residues long.